The 10 T cell receptor beta chains below come from one sample, sequenced in a study of blood T cell repertoires in COVID-19. Method: immunoSEQ multiplex PCR; TCRdb's copy keeps in-frame clones and lacks some. The sample contains just under 350,000 clones, approximately 82% of which appear only once. Sequencing was carried out using peripheral blood. The receptors were gathered from a man in his thirties or forties with active or convalescent COVID-19.

This chain connects TRBV11-2 to TRBJ1-1; D unresolved. Trimming cost V 3 bases and J 0 bases, with 5 bases left between them. CDR3 size: 13 residues. CDR1 is SGHAT, CDR2 FQNNGV, per germline. The CDR3 nucleotides read TGTGCCAGCAGCTTCAACATGAACACTGAAGCTTTCTTT. Its translation: CASSFNMNTEAFF.

This sequence joins TRBV19 and TRBJ2-7, with D possibly being TRBD1 (6 bases). The CDR3 runs to 11 residues. Germline V gene sequence: CDR1 LNHDA, CDR2 SQIVND (reference sequence). V was cut by 9 bases and J by 2 bases, with 8 bases left in between. The CDR3, as DNA: TGTGCCAGCAGGGGAACCTACGAGCAGTACTTC. Protein: CASRGTYEQYF.

This clone showed up many times. J is TRBJ1-2 and V is TRBV2; the D is unclear. CDR3 size: 13 residues. Trimming removed 3 bases at V and 4 bases at J, with 9 bases between. Germline lookup yields CDR1 SNHLY and CDR2 FYNNEI. The DNA of the CDR3 is TGTGCCAGCAGTGATATGAGGGCCTATGGCTACACCTTC. As protein: CASSDMRAYGYTF.

The chain recombines TRBV7-2 with TRBJ2-3; possibly TRBD1 for D (6 bases). This CDR3 has 16 residues. Trimming stripped 2 bases from V and 6 bases from J, with 18 bases between. The germline V gene has CDR1 SGHTA and CDR2 FQGNSA. The CDR3 DNA reads TGTGCCAGCAGCTTACGGAGTTACAGGGCTCAGGATACGCAGTATTTT. This encodes CASSLRSYRAQDTQYF.

V usage is TRBV19 and J usage is TRBJ1-5, with a tentative D call TRBD1 (5 bases). The germline V and J ends were trimmed by 3 bases and 1 base, with 10 bases remaining between them. In germline, CDR1 is LNHDA, CDR2 SQIVND (reference sequence). CDR3 size: 15 residues. The CDR3 DNA reads as TGTGCCAGTAGTATTAGATCAGGGAGCAATCAGCCCCAGCATTTT. As protein: CASSIRSGSNQPQHF.

V is TRBV6-5 and J is TRBJ2-6; TRBD2 agrees at 7 bases. Germline V lookup: CDR1 MNHEY, CDR2 SVGAGI. This CDR3 is built from 15 residues. V shed 2 bases and J 2 bases; nucleotides not matched to a gene: 0. The CDR3 DNA follows: TGTGCCAGCAGTTACGGGGGGGCTGGGGCCAACGTCCTGACTTTC. Amino acid sequence: CASSYGGAGANVLTF.

The chain has TRBV7-9 and TRBJ1-5; no clear D gene. Trimming stripped 1 base from V and 8 bases from J, with 6 bases between. The CDR3 spans 12 residues. Germline V gene lookup returns CDR1 SEHNR and CDR2 FQNEAQ (reference sequence). The CDR3 DNA reads as TGTGCCAGCAGCTTAGTCTCGGAGCCCCAGCATTTT. This translates into CASSLVSEPQHF.

CDR3 residues: CASSHSDSVYNSPLHF. CDR3 DNA sequence: TGTGCCAGCAGCCACTCCGACAGCGTGTATAATTCACCCCTCCACTTT. This chain joins TRBV14 and TRBJ1-6, with D perhaps TRBD1 (5 bases). V lost 3 bases and J lost 4, with 13 bases in between. The CDR3 sequence is 16 residues long. CDR1 is SGHDN and CDR2 is FVKESK in the germline V gene.

This clone was detected once. The chain is built from TRBV30 and TRBJ1-1; no definite D call. CDR1 and CDR2 from the germline V gene are GTSNPN and SVGIG (reference sequence). Trimming removed 8 bases at V and 5 bases at J, with 12 bases between. The CDR3 has 11 amino acids. The CDR3 here is CAHRGRTEAFF. In DNA, the CDR3 is TGTGCCCACCGGGGAAGGACTGAAGCTTTCTTT.

This clone was seen just once. This chain joins TRBV28 and TRBJ2-7; D perhaps matches TRBD1 (6 bases). Trimming shortened V by 5 bases and J by 3 bases, and 20 bases separated the two germline ends. CDR3 length: 16 residues. Per germline, CDR1 MDHEN and CDR2 SYDVKM. CDR3 in DNA: TGTGCCAGCAGTCCCCCGCCCAGGGGAAGGGACTACGAGCAGTACTTC. Its translation: CASSPPPRGRDYEQYF.